The 18 T cell receptor beta chains in this list originate from one sample, sequenced in a study of blood T cells in healthy people across ages. Together with a sample-barcoded 5' primer, a J-beta primer mix was included in a second PCR lasting roughly 6 to 12 cycles. TCRdb reprocessed the 5' RACE reads via MiXCR and lists one record per CDR3 protein. The table shows approximately 880,000 distinct CDR3 sequences, with 45% to 50% occurring only once. The sequenced sample consisted of blood. The receptors derive from a man aged 30 to 39 in good health.

This sequence joins TRBV30 and TRBJ2-6; tentative D call: TRBD1 (5 bases). The V and J ends lost 2 bases and 0 bases respectively, with 8 bases between them. The CDR3 has 15 amino acids. The germline gives CDR1 GTSNPN, CDR2 SVGIG (reference sequence). The DNA for the CDR3 is TGTGCCTGGAGTCAGGGCCTCTCTGGGGCCAACGTCCTGACTTTC. This translates into CAWSQGLSGANVLTF.

The V call is TRBV28, the J call TRBJ2-5; D not certain. Germline V gives CDR1 MDHEN, CDR2 SYDVKM. The CDR3 consists of 14 residues. V lost 6 bases, J lost 0 bases, and 11 bases lay in between. The CDR3 coding sequence is TGTGCCAGCAGGGAACGAACCCACCAAGAGACCCAGTACTTC. Protein product: CASRERTHQETQYF.

CDR3 in amino acids: CASRERGADTQYF. For the CDR3, the DNA is TGTGCCAGCAGAGAGCGGGGCGCAGATACGCAGTATTTT. The rearrangement uses TRBV27 and TRBJ2-3; 7 bases are a match to TRBD2. Germline CDR1 and CDR2: MNHEY and SMNVEV (reference sequence). The V segment lost 6 bases and the J segment 4 bases; nucleotides outside the gene matches: 4. The CDR3 spans 13 residues.

Only one count was recorded for this clonotype. The chain links TRBV12-3 or TRBV12-4 to TRBJ2-1; tentative D call: TRBD2 (7 bases). CDR3 length: 15 amino acids. V was trimmed by 5 bases and J by 7 bases, leaving 18 bases between them. CDR3 in amino acids: CASSPPGGGRNEQFF. The CDR3 DNA is TGTGCCAGCAGTCCCCCGGGCGGGGGCCGAAATGAGCAGTTCTTC.

The chain links TRBV5-5 to TRBJ2-1; D gene unclear. Germline V gene lookup returns CDR1 SGHKS and CDR2 YYEKEE (reference sequence). V dropped 1 base and J dropped 12 bases, with 11 bases sitting between them. The CDR3 covers 12 residues. In DNA form, the CDR3 reads TGTGCCAGCAGCTTGAGGGCCCCCGGGCAGTTCTTC. The encoded protein is CASSLRAPGQFF.

Points on this clonotype: A much larger clone lies a single base off, so this may be a read error. The chain joins TRBV20-1 to TRBJ2-3, with 7 bases identical to TRBD2. The CDR3 loop spans 11 amino acids. Germline lookup yields CDR1 DFQATT and CDR2 SNEGSKA (reference sequence). V lost 4 bases and J lost 5; bases outside the gene matches: 0. CDR3 in amino acids: CSATGGDTQYF. The CDR3 DNA reads TGCAGTGCTACGGGGGGAGATACGCAGTATTTT.

This clonotype has a count of ten or more. V gene TRBV5-1 combines with J gene TRBJ2-3, with D hard to call. There are 13 residues in the CDR3. Germline V gives CDR1 SGHRS, CDR2 YFSETQ. Trimming took off 1 base at V and 3 bases at J, with 6 bases between the two ends. CDR3 in amino acids: CASSLTVTDTQYF. The DNA of the CDR3 is TGCGCCAGCAGCTTGACAGTTACAGATACGCAGTATTTT.

This chain connects TRBV11-3 to TRBJ2-7; 9 nucleotides line up with TRBD2. This CDR3 is 14 amino acids long. Trimming cost V 5 bases and J 5 bases; bases outside gene matches: 7. The germline gives CDR1 SGHNT, CDR2 YENEEA. CDR3 in amino acids: CASSPLAGVDEQYF. DNA of the CDR3: TGTGCCAGCAGCCCCTTAGCGGGAGTCGACGAGCAGTACTTC. Complete variable domain (other parts from reference TRBV11-3 and TRBJ2-7): EAGVVQSPRYKIIEKKQPVAFWCNPISGHNTLYWYLQNLGQGPELLIRYENEEAVDDSQLPKDRFSAERLKGVDSTLKIQPAELGDSAVYLCASSPLAGVDEQYFGPGTRLTVT.

In its sample, this clonotype was seen many times. This rearrangement joins TRBV20-1 to TRBJ2-7; 8 bases are shared with TRBD1. The J segment lost 0 bases and the V segment lost 5 bases, leaving 3 bases of the junction unmatched. The CDR3 length is 13 residues. Germline CDR1 is DFQATT and CDR2 is SNEGSKA (reference sequence). CDR3 sequence: CSASTGDSYEQYF. The CDR3 DNA reads as TGCAGTGCTTCGACAGGGGACTCCTACGAGCAGTACTTC.

The CDR3 nucleotides read TGTGCCAGTAGTGCCCCTAGCGGGGGGGTTCTACGGCTGTTCTTC. Translation gives CASSAPSGGVLRLFF. The chain carries TRBV28 and TRBJ2-1; 12 bases map to TRBD2. The germline CDR1 and CDR2 sequences are MDHEN and SYDVKM. V dropped 9 bases and J dropped 15; count of bases not matched to a gene: 18. The CDR3 loop spans 15 amino acids.

This clonotype was observed a few times. In nucleotides, the CDR3 is TGCGCCAGCAGCTTGGATGGGGGCGGCGGTCAGCCCCAGCATTTT. As protein: CASSLDGGGGQPQHF. The V and J genes are TRBV5-1 and TRBJ1-5; D might be TRBD1 (6 bases). The CDR3 spans 15 residues. V lost 0 bases to trimming and J lost 6 bases, with 13 bases between them. CDR1 and CDR2 from the germline V gene are SGHRS and YFSETQ.

This clonotype was detected many times. This chain uses TRBV28 with TRBJ1-2, with unresolved D. Trimming pared 6 bases from V and 7 bases from J, leaving 15 bases between. Germline V CDR1 and CDR2: MDHEN, SYDVKM. This CDR3 has 13 residues. The CDR3 nucleotides read TGTGCCAGCAGCCCCGGCGAGTATGGTGGCTACACCTTC. Its translation: CASSPGEYGGYTF.

The gene calls are TRBV7-8 and TRBJ2-1; D not certain. Germline V gene sequence: CDR1 SGHVS, CDR2 FQNEAQ. CDR3 length: 13 amino acids. Trimming took off 5 bases at V and 2 bases at J, with 7 bases between the two ends. The CDR3 coding sequence is TGTGCCAGCAGCCGTGAAGCCTACAATGAGCAGTTCTTC. Its protein product is CASSREAYNEQFF.

This clonotype has a handful of counts. This chain links TRBV14 with TRBJ1-2; a possible D gene is TRBD1 (5 bases). Germline CDR1 is SGHDN and CDR2 is FVKESK. The germline V and J ends were trimmed by 0 bases and 8 bases, with 16 bases remaining between them. The CDR3 runs to 15 residues. DNA of the CDR3: TGTGCCAGCAGCCAAGACACCGGGGCAGGGAGGGGCTACACCTTC. It yields the protein CASSQDTGAGRGYTF.

This clonotype has just a few counts. The V call is TRBV20-1, the J call TRBJ2-7; 9 positions agree with TRBD2. This CDR3 is 15 amino acids long. After removal of 1 base from V and 1 base from J, the junction contained 5 bases not matched to a gene. Germline CDR1 DFQATT, CDR2 SNEGSKA (reference sequence). CDR3 in DNA: TGCAGTGCTAGAGCAGCGGGACTAGCTTCCTACGAGCAGTACTTC. Encoded protein: CSARAAGLASYEQYF.

The gene calls are TRBV7-2 and TRBJ1-2, with TRBD1 matching over 10 bases. The CDR3 length is 16 residues. V trimming: 1 base; J trimming: 4 bases; junction bases outside the gene matches: 6. Germline CDR1 and CDR2: SGHTA and FQGNSA. This CDR3 reads CASSLGGDRGSYGYTF. The CDR3 DNA sequence: TGTGCCAGCAGCTTAGGGGGGGACAGGGGTAGCTATGGCTACACCTTC.

V is TRBV27 and J is TRBJ2-5; D not resolved. The CDR3 has 14 amino acids. CDR1 is MNHEY, CDR2 SMNVEV, per germline (reference sequence). V lost 2 bases, J lost 5 bases, and 12 bases lay in between. The CDR3 protein is CASSLTGNLETQYF. The CDR3 coding sequence is TGTGCCAGCAGTTTAACCGGCAATTTGGAGACCCAGTACTTC.

The chain joins TRBV5-1 to TRBJ2-4; 8 bases are shared with TRBD1. Gene TRBJ2-7 matches the end of the DNA better, so the J call may be wrong. Looked up from germline, CDR1 is SGHRS and CDR2 is YFSETQ. The CDR3 is 14 amino acids. The CDR3 loop is CASSDNRGSYEQYF. CDR3 DNA sequence: TGCGCCAGCAGCGATAACAGGGGGAGCTACGAGCAGTACTTC.